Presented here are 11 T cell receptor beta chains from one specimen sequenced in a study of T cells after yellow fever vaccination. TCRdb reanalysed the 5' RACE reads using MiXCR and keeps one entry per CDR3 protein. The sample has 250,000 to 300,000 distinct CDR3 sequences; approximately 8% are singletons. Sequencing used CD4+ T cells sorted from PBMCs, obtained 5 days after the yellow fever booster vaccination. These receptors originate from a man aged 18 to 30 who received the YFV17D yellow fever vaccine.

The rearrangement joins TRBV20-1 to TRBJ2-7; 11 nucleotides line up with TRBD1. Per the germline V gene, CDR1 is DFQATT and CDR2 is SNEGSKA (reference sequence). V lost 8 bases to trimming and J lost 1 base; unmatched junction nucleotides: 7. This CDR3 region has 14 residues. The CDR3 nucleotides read TGCAGTTCTACCGGGACAGGGGGTTCCTACGAGCAGTACGTC. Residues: CSSTGTGGSYEQYV.

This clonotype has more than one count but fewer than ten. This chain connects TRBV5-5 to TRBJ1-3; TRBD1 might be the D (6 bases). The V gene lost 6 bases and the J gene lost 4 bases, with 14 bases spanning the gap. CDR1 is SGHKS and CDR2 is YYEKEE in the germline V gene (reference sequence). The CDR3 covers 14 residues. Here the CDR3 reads CASTQGQPGNTIYF. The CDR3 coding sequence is TGTGCCAGCACCCAGGGGCAACCAGGAAACACCATATATTTT.

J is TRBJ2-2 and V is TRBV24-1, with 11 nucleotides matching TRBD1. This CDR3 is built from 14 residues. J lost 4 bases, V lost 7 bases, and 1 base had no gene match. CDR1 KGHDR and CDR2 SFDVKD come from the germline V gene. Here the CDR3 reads CATSGTGGTGELFF. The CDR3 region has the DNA TGTGCCACCAGCGGGACAGGGGGCACCGGGGAGCTGTTTTTT.

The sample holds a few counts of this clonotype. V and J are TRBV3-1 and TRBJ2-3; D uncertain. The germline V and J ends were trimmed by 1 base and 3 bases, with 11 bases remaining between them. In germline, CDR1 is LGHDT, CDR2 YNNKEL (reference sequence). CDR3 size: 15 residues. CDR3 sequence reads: CASSQGPAPTDTQYF. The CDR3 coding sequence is TGTGCCAGCAGCCAAGGCCCGGCCCCAACAGATACGCAGTATTTT.

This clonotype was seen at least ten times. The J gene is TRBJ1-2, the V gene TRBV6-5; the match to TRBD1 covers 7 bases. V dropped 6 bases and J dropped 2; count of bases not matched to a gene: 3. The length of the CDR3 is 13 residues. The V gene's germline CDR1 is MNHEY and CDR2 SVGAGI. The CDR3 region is CASRAGGNYGYTF. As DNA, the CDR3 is TGTGCCAGCAGGGCAGGGGGAAACTATGGCTACACCTTC.

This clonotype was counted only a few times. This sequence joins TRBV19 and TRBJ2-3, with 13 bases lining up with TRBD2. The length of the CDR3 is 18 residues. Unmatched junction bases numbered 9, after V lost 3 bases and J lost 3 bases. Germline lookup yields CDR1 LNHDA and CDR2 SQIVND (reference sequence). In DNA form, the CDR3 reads TGTGCCAGTAGTATCCCTCCGGGACTAGCGGGGAGAACAGATACGCAGTATTTT. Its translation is CASSIPPGLAGRTDTQYF.

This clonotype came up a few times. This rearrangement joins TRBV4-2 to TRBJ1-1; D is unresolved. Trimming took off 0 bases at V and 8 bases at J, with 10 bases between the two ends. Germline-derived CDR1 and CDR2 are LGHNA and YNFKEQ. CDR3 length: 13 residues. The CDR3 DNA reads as TGTGCCAGCAGCCAAGATCCGCGGATCGAAGCTTTCTTT. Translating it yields CASSQDPRIEAFF.

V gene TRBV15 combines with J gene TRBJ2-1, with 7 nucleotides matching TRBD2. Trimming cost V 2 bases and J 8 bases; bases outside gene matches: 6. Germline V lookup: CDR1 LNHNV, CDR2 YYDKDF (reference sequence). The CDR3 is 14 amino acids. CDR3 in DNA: TGTGCCACCAGCAGATATGGACTAGTTGATGAGCAGTTCTTC. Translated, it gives CATSRYGLVDEQFF.

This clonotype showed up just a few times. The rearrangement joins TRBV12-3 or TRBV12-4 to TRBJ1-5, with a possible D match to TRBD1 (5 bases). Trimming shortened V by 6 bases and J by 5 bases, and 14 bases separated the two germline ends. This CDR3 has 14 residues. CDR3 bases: TGTGCCAGCAGCCTACCTCTGGGGGATCAGCCCCAGCATTTT. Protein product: CASSLPLGDQPQHF.

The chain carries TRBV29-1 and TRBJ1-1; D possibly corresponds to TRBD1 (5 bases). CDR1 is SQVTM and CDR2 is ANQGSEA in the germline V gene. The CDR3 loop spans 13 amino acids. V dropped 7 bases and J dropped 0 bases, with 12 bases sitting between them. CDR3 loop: CSAWDDVNTEAFF. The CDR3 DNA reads TGCAGCGCCTGGGACGACGTGAACACTGAAGCTTTCTTT.

The CDR3 nucleotides are TGTGCCAGCAGTCTTATGGGAGGAGGGACCTATAATTCACCCCTCCACTTT. It codes for CASSLMGGGTYNSPLHF. The chain employs TRBV7-9 and TRBJ1-6; D is uncertain. Trimming took off 6 bases at V and 2 bases at J, with 17 bases between the two ends. CDR1 and CDR2 from the germline V gene are SEHNR and FQNEAQ (reference sequence). The CDR3 sequence is 17 residues long.